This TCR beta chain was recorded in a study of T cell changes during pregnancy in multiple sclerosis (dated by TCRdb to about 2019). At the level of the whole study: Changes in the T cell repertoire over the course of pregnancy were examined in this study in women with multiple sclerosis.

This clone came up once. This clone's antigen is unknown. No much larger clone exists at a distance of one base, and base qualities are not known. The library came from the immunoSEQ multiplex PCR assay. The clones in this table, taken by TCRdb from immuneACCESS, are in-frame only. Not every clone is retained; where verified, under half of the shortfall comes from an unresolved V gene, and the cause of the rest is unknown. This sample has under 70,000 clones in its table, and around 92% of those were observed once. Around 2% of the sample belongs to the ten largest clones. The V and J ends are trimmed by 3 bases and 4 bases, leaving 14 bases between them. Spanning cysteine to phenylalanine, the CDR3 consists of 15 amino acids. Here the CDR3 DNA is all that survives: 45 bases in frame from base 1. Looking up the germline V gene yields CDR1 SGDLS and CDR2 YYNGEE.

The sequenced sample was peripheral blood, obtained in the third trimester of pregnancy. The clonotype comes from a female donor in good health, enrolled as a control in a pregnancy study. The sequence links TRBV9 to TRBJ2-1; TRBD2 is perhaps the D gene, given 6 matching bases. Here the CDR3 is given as CASSEWTTGYNEQFF. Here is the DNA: TGTGCCAGCAGCGAATGGACTACCGGGTACAATGAGCAGTTCTTC. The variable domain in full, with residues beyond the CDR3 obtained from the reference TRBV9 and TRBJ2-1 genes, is DSGVTQTPKHLITATGQRVTLRCSPRSGDLSVYWYQQSLDQGLQFLIQYYNGEERAKGNILERFSAQQFPDLHSELNLSSLELGDSALYFCASSEWTTGYNEQFFGPGTRLTVL.